This T cell receptor beta chain was profiled in a study of graft-versus-host responses after intestinal transplantation (dated by TCRdb to about 2021). Regarding the complete study: The transplants that recipients got were multivisceral, liver-intestinal, or isolated intestinal. Donor T cell macrochimerism was defined as a peak of at least 4% donor T cells among recipient peripheral blood mononuclear cells. After intestinal transplantation, graft-versus-host and host-versus-graft alloreactive T cell clones in the graft, circulation and bone marrow were tracked using bulk TCR-beta CDR3 sequencing. The cohort enrolled around 23 intestinal transplant recipients including one retransplant, and a few patients lacking pretransplant specimens were excluded. Alloreactive clones were identified by sequencing pre-transplant mixed lymphocyte reaction products and comparing them with unstimulated pre-transplant donor and recipient T cells. Every recipient was given anti-thymocyte globulin induction, then maintenance tacrolimus and steroids for roughly 3 years. Rather than being sequenced by the commercial service, samples from a few later patients were sequenced in-house on an Illumina MiSeq and processed with MiXCR.

Study-wide findings and limitations: High GvH to HvG T cell clonal ratios were observed in the allografts of patients with donor T cell macrochimerism. Peak levels of circulating GvH clones were associated with declines in HvG clones early after transplant. GvH clones were found in recipient bone marrow, and some of the GvH clones appeared earlier in ileal mucosa or blood, which is consistent with an intestinal mucosal origin. The conclusions were limited by the relatively low number and heterogeneity of the intestinal transplant patients.

Of note for this clone: Its antigen has not been determined. No base quality values were provided; no much bigger clone lies one nucleotide off.

The sample's time point label is to be understood as: cells obtained before transplantation from donor or recipient. CD3+CD4+ and CD3+CD8+ populations were FACS-sorted from unstimulated pre-transplant donor and recipient cells taken from spleen or lymph nodes. Library method: the immunoSEQ multiplex PCR assay. For most patients, genomic DNA was isolated with the Qiagen DNeasy Blood and Tissue Kit and sent frozen to Adaptive Biotechnologies for TCR sequencing. For most patients, genomic DNA was subjected to high-throughput TCR-beta CDR3 sequencing by Adaptive Biotechnologies. From the authors' description of their analysis: Adaptive's ImmunoSEQ software supplied the TCR sequencing data for 15 to 20 patients, while MiXCR and VDJtools were used to process a few other patients. CD4 versus CD8 sorting errors were corrected by removing sequences found in both subsets at a frequency ratio below 5:1. CDR3 nucleotide sequences shared between donor and recipient were removed because their origin could not be assigned. To be classed as alloreactive, a clone needed at least 2-fold expansion over unstimulated cells and a minimum CFSE-low frequency of 0.002% (template counts) or 0.001% (read counts). Clones were considered mappable if detected in sequenced pre-transplant spleen, lymph node, or MLR CFSE-low populations of the donor or recipient. The cumulative frequency of alloreactive clones was calculated as a percentage of all sequences, weighted by copy number. Imported from immuneACCESS, the table was reduced by TCRdb to in-frame sequences with V and J called. These copies leave out some clones; in studies compared against another copy, an unresolved V gene accounts for under half, and the cause of the remainder is not known. V, J and clone size were drawn from that table, and D and trimming were deduced from the DNA. This sample has around 90,000 clones in its table, and 94% of those were observed once. Approximately 0.2% of the sample is held by the ten biggest clonotypes.

The germline V gene encodes CDR1 SEHNR and CDR2 FQNEAQ (reference sequence). V is pared back by 3 bases and J by 4 bases, with 16 bases lying between the germline termini. The CDR3 numbers 15 residues from cysteine through phenylalanine. The entry retains the CDR3 DNA only, 45 bases that are in frame from base 1. This sequence originates from a human donor who was the organ donor for an intestinal transplant. The chain uses TRBV7-9 and TRBJ2-7, and perhaps TRBD1 as D gene, on 5 matching bases. This sample comprised unstimulated CD4+ T cells sorted from spleen or lymph node cells, obtained before transplant. CDR3 loop: CASSFAQGPEYEQYF. The nucleotide sequence is given as TGTGCCAGCAGCTTCGCGCAGGGCCCTGAATACGAGCAGTACTTC.